The text below deals with one T cell receptor beta chain. This specimen comes from a study of control samples from healthy donors and cancer patients. Data came from immunoSEQ multiplex PCR; TCRdb stores just in-frame clones and leaves some out. The sample includes around 100,000 clones, around 89% seen only once; the top ten take more than 7%. Germline lookup yields CDR1 SQVTM and CDR2 ANQGSEA. The CDR3 has 12 residues. V lost 6 bases to trimming and J lost 2 bases, with 10 bases between them. The receptor's source is a man younger than 40 in good health. The sample consisted of blood. The V gene is TRBV29-1, the J gene TRBJ2-5; no firm D call. The CDR3 nucleotides are TGCAGCGTAAGCCCGGTACAAGAGACCCAGTACTTC. This gives the protein CSVSPVQETQYF.